This T cell receptor beta chain comes out of a study of shared clonotypes between healthy human individuals. CD45RO-negative CD8 cells positively selected for CCR7 made up the naive population, which excluded terminally differentiated effector memory CD45RA+ cells. Study processing details: ImmunoSEQ yielded junction-only sequences lacking quality scores, so filtering differed. Produced via immunoSEQ multiplex PCR; TCRdb's table is partial and in-frame only. V, J and clone size derive from that table, while D and trimming were established from the DNA sequence. The sample records about 1,800,000 clones, approximately 94% being singletons. Study-wide results and caveats: Sequencing depth was expected to influence donor clonotype sharing. Unshared clonotypes carried lower generation probabilities than those common to all four donors.

As to this clone: No antigen is known for it.

Germline CDR1 reads LGHNA; CDR2 reads YSLEER. The V and J ends lost 0 bases and 6 bases respectively, with 17 bases between them. This CDR3 has 17 residues. The sequence was obtained from a man between 18 and 35 years old in good health. The genes are TRBV4-3 and TRBJ2-2; D may be TRBD2 (6 bases). Material for sequencing was naive CD8+ T cells sorted from blood. CDR3 protein: CASSQEDTSWLPGELFF. The CDR3 DNA reads TGCGCCAGCAGCCAAGAAGACACTAGCTGGTTACCCGGGGAGCTGTTTTTT.